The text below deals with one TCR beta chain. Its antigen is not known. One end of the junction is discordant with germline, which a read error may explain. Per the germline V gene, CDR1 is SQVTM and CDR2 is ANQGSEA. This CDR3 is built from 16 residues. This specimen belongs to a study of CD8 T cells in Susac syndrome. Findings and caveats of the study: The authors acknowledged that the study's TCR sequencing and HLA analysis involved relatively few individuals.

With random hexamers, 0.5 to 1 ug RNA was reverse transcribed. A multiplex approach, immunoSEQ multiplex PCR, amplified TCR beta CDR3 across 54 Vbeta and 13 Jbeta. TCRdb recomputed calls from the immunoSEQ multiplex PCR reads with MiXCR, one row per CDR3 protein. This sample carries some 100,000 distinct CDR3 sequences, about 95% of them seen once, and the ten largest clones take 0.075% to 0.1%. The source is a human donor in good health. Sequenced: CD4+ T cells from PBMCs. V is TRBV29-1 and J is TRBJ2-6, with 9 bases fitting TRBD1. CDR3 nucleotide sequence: TGCAGCGTTTCAAACAGGGGGCAGTCAGGGGCCATCGTCCTGACTTTC. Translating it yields CSVSNRGQSGAIVLTF.